Listed here are 13 T cell receptor beta chains from one sample, sequenced in a study of technical replicates of blood from several donors. Data came from immunoSEQ multiplex PCR; TCRdb stores just in-frame clones and leaves some out. The sample includes about 94,000 clones, almost 97% of them seen just once. Specimen: T cells isolated from PBMCs. The receptors were sampled from a human donor in good health.

This clone was counted once. The CDR3 is CASSFLERQLNEKLFF. The CDR3 DNA reads TGTGCCAGCAGTTTCTTGGAGAGACAGTTAAATGAAAAACTGTTTTTT. The V and J genes are TRBV28 and TRBJ1-4; possibly TRBD1 for D (5 bases). The ends were cut back, 3 bases at V and 5 bases at J, with 16 bases in the middle. The germline gives CDR1 MDHEN, CDR2 SYDVKM. The CDR3 contains 16 residues.

This chain links TRBV2 with TRBJ2-1, with 11 bases lining up with TRBD2. Trimming took 6 bases from V and 5 from J; bases not matched to a gene: 6. CDR3 length: 15 amino acids. Germline-derived CDR1 and CDR2 are SNHLY and FYNNEI. The CDR3, as DNA: TGTGCCAGCAGAGTAGCGGGAGGGGGGGACAATGAGCAGTTCTTC. Encoded protein: CASRVAGGGDNEQFF.

The chain joins TRBV19 to TRBJ2-5, with 9 nucleotides matching TRBD1. There are 14 residues in the CDR3. The junction had 1 base not matched to a gene; V was cut back by 1 base and J by 4 bases. Germline values: CDR1 LNHDA, CDR2 SQIVND (reference sequence). CDR3: CASSIADRGETQYF. The DNA for the CDR3 is TGTGCCAGTAGTATAGCGGACAGGGGAGAGACCCAGTACTTC.

J is TRBJ1-1 and V is TRBV6-5; D not certain. The CDR3 spans 12 residues. The germline V gene encodes CDR1 MNHEY and CDR2 SVGAGI. The V and J ends lost 6 bases and 5 bases respectively, with 10 bases between them. The DNA of the CDR3 is TGTGCCAGCAGCCGACGGGAGACTGAAGCTTTCTTT. Translating it yields CASSRRETEAFF.

The chain joins TRBV28 to TRBJ2-3; 9 nucleotides match TRBD2. The junction had 6 bases not matched to a gene; V was cut back by 6 bases and J by 2 bases. CDR1 is MDHEN and CDR2 is SYDVKM in the germline V gene. CDR3 size: 15 residues. The CDR3 protein is CASRALAGITDTQYF. CDR3 bases: TGTGCCAGCAGGGCCCTAGCGGGGATCACAGATACGCAGTATTTT.

This chain uses TRBV27 with TRBJ1-5, with 8 bases identical to TRBD1. V dropped 8 bases and J dropped 7; count of bases not matched to a gene: 10. The CDR3 runs 14 residues. Germline values: CDR1 MNHEY, CDR2 SMNVEV (reference sequence). In nucleotides, the CDR3 is TGTGCCAGCTGCCGGACAGGGAATCGGCAGCCCCAGCATTTT. It codes for CASCRTGNRQPQHF.

CDR3 in amino acids: CASSLASGSLYEQYF. The CDR3 region has the DNA TGTGCCAGCAGCCTAGCTAGTGGATCCCTCTACGAGCAGTACTTC. V is TRBV11-2 and J is TRBJ2-7, with a weak D call TRBD2 (5 bases). V was shortened by 5 bases and J by 3 bases, with 17 bases between the two germline ends. This CDR3 spans 15 amino acids. Germline-derived CDR1 and CDR2 are SGHAT and FQNNGV.

This chain uses TRBV30 with TRBJ2-7; 11 bases map to TRBD2. Germline CDR1 GTSNPN, CDR2 SVGIG (reference sequence). The CDR3 is 13 residues long. With 5 bases clipped from V and 4 bases from J, the junction kept 4 bases outside the gene matches. The DNA of the CDR3 is TGTGCCTGGTTGACTAGCGGGGCATACGAGCAGTACTTC. Its protein product is CAWLTSGAYEQYF.

Worth noting for this clone: At one boundary the junction diverges from the germline segment, which might be a read error. The chain carries TRBV11-2 and TRBJ1-2; a possible D gene is TRBD1 (6 bases). The CDR3 extends over 13 amino acids. Per germline, CDR1 SGHAT and CDR2 FQNNGV. This chain's CDR3 is CASSFEGVPSSIF. CDR3 nucleotide sequence: TGTGCCAGCAGTTTTGAGGGGGTACCCTCGTCCATCTTC.

The chain joins TRBV10-3 to TRBJ2-7; D gene unclear. Trimming stripped 3 bases from V and 0 bases from J, with 9 bases between. The CDR3 is 14 amino acids. Per germline, CDR1 ENHRY and CDR2 SYGVKD. CDR3 residues: CAISDASSSYEQYF. DNA for the CDR3: TGTGCCATCAGTGATGCTTCCAGCTCCTACGAGCAGTACTTC.

The CDR3, as DNA: TGTGCCAGCAGTTTCGGTGGGGAGGGACTGCTTCATATGCCCCAGCATTTT. Translated: CASSFGGEGLLHMPQHF. The V gene is TRBV28, the J gene TRBJ1-5, with TRBD1 as a possible D gene (5 bases). Looked up from germline, CDR1 is MDHEN and CDR2 is SYDVKM. This CDR3 has 17 amino acids. Trimming took 3 bases from V and 9 from J, leaving 24 bases between them.

Only one count was recorded for this clone. The chain employs TRBV30 and TRBJ2-1; TRBD2 aligns across 11 bases. The CDR3 extends over 15 amino acids. V trimming: 0 bases; J trimming: 6 bases; junction bases outside the gene matches: 4. Germline V CDR1 and CDR2: GTSNPN, SVGIG (reference sequence). CDR3 protein: CAWSVLAGVGNEQFF. CDR3 DNA: TGTGCCTGGAGTGTACTAGCGGGAGTAGGCAATGAGCAGTTCTTC.

The genes are TRBV27 and TRBJ2-7; 10 bases are shared with TRBD2. There are 15 residues in the CDR3. Germline values: CDR1 MNHEY, CDR2 SMNVEV (reference sequence). V trimming: 6 bases; J trimming: 3 bases; junction bases outside the gene matches: 8. CDR3 region: CASRTTSGTFYEQYF. In nucleotides, the CDR3 is TGTGCCAGCAGAACCACTAGCGGGACGTTCTACGAGCAGTACTTC.